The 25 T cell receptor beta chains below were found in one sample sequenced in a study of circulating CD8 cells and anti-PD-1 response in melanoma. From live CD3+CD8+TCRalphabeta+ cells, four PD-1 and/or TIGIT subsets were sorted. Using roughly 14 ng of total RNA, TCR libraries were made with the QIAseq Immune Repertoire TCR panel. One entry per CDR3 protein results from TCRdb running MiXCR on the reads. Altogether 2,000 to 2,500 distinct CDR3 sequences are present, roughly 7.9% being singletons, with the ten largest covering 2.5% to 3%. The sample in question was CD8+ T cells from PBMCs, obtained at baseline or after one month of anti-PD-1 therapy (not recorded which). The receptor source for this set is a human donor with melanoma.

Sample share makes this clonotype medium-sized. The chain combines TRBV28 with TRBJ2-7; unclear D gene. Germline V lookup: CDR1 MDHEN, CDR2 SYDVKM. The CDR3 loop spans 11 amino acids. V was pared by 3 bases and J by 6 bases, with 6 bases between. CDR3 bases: TGTGCCAGCAGTTTTAATAGCGAGCAGTACTTC. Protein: CASSFNSEQYF.

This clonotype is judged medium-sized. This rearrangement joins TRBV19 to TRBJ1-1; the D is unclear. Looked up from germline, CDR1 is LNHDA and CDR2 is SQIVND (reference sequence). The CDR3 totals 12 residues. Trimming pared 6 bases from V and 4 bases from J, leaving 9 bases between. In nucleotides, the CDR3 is TGTGCCAGTAGGGCACAGTTCACTGAAGCTTTCTTT. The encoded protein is CASRAQFTEAFF.

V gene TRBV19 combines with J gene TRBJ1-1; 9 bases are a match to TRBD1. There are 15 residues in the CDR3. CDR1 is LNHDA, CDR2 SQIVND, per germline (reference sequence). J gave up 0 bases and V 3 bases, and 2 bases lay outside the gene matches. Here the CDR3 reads CASSMDRGMNTEAFF. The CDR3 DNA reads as TGTGCCAGTAGTATGGACAGGGGAATGAACACTGAAGCTTTCTTT.

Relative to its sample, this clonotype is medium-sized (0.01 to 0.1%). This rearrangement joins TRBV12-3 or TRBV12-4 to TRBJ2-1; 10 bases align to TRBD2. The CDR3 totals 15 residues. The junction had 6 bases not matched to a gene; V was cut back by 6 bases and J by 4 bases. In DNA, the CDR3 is TGTGCCAGCAGAGAAAGCGGGGGGGCTTACAATGAGCAGTTCTTC. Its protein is CASRESGGAYNEQFF.

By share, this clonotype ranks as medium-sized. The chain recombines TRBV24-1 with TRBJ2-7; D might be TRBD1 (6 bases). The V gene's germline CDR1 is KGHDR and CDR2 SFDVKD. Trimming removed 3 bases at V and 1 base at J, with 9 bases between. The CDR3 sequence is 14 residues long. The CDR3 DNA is TGTGCCACCAGTGATACGACAGGTTCCTACGAGCAGTACTTC. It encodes CATSDTTGSYEQYF.

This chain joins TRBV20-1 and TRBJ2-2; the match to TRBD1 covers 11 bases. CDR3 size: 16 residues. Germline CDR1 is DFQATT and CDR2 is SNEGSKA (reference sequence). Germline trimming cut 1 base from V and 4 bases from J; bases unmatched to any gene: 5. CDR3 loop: CSARGKGQGVTGELFF. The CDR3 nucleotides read TGCAGTGCTAGAGGAAAGGGACAGGGGGTCACCGGGGAGCTGTTTTTT.

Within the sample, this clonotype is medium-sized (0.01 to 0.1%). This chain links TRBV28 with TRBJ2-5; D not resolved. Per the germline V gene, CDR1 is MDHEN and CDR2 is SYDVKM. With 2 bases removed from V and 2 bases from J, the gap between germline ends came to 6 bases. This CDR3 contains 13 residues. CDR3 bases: TGTGCCAGCAGTTTAATTCTACAAGAGACCCAGTACTTC. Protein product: CASSLILQETQYF.

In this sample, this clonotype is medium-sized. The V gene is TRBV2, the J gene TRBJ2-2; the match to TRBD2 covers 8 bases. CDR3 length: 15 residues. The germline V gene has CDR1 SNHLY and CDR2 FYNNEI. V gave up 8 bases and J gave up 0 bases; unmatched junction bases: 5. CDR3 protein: CASGRGLANTGELFF. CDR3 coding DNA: TGTGCCAGCGGAAGGGGACTAGCGAACACCGGGGAGCTGTTTTTT.

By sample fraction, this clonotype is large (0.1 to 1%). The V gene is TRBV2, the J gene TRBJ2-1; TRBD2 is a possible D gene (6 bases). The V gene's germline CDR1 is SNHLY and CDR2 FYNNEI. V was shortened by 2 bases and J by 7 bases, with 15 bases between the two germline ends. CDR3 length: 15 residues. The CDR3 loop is CASSELEGKPNEQFF. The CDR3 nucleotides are TGTGCCAGCAGTGAATTGGAGGGTAAGCCGAATGAGCAGTTCTTC.

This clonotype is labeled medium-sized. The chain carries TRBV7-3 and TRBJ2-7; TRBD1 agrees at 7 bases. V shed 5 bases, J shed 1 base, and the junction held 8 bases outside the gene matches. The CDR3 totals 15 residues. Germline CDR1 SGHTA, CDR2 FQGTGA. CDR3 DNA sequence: TGTGCCAGCAGCCCGACAGGGACCCCTTCCTACGAGCAGTACTTC. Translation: CASSPTGTPSYEQYF.

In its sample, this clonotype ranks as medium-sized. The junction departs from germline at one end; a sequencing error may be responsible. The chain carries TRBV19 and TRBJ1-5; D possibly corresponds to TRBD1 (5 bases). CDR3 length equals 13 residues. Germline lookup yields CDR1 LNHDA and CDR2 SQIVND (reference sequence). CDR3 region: CASSLSSGAALYF. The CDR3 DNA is TGTGCCAGTAGTTTGTCTTCCGGGGCCGCATTGTATTTT.

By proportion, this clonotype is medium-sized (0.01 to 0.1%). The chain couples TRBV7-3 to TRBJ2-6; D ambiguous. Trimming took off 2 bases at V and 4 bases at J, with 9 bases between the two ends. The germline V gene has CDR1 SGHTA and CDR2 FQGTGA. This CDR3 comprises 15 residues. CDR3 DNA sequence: TGTGCCAGCAGCTTATTTCCTGAGGGGGCCAACGTCCTGACTTTC. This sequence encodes CASSLFPEGANVLTF.

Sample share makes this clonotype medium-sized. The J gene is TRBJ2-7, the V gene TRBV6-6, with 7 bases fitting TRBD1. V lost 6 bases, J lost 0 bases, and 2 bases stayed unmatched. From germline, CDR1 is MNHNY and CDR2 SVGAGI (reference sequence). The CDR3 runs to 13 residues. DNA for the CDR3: TGTGCCAGCAGCTCAGGGGGCTCCTACGAGCAGTACTTC. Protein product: CASSSGGSYEQYF.

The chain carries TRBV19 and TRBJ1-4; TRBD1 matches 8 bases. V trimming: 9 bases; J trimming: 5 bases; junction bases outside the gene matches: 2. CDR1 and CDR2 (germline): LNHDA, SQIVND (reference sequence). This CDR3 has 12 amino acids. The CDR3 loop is CASGTGNEKLFF. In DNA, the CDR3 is TGTGCCAGCGGGACAGGCAATGAAAAACTGTTTTTT.

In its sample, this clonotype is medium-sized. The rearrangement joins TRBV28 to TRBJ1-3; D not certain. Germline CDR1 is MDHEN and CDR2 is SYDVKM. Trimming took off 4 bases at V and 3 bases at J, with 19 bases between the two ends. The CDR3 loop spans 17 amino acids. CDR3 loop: CASSSIGTRGSGNTIYF. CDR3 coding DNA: TGTGCCAGCAGTTCCATTGGTACACGGGGAAGTGGAAACACCATATATTTT.

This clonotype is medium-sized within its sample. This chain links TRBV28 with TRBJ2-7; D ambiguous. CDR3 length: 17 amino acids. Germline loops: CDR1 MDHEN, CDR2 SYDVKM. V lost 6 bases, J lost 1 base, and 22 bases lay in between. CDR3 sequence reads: CASSPAPFSLGSYEQYF. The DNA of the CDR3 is TGTGCCAGCAGCCCCGCCCCATTTAGTCTTGGGTCCTACGAGCAGTACTTC.

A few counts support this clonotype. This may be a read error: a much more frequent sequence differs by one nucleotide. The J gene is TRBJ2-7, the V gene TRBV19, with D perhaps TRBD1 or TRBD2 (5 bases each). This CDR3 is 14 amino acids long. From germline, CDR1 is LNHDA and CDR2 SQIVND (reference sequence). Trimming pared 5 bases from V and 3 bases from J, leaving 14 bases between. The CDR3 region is CASSSGAAGYEQYF. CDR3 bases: TGTGCCAGTAGTTCCGGGGCGGCCGGCTACGAGCAGTACTTC.

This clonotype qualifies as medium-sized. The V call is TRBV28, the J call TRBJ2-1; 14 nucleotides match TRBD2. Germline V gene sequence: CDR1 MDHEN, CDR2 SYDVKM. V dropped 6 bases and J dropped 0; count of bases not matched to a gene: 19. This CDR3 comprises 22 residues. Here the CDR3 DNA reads TGTGCCAGCAGACTCACTCCCGGGACTAGCGGGAGCCCTTTCACCTCCTACAATGAGCAGTTCTTC. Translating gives CASRLTPGTSGSPFTSYNEQFF. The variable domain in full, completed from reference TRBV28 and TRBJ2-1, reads DVKVTQSSRYLVKRTGEKVFLECVQDMDHENMFWYRQDPGLGLRLIYFSYDVKMKEKGDIPEGYSVSREKKERFSLILESASTNQTSMYLCASRLTPGTSGSPFTSYNEQFFGPGTRLTVL.

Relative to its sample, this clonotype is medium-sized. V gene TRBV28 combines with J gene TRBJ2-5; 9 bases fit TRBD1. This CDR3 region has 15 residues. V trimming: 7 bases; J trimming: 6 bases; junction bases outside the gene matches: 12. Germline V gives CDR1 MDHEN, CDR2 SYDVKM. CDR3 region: CASTSGTGTTQTQYF. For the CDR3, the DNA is TGTGCCAGCACCTCCGGGACAGGGACGACGCAGACCCAGTACTTC.

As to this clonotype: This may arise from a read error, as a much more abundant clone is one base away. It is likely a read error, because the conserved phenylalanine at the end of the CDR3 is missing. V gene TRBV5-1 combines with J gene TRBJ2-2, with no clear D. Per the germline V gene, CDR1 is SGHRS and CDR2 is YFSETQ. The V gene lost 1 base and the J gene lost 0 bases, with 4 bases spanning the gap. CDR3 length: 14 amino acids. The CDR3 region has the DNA TGCGCCAGCAGCTTGCCCACGAACACCGGGGAGCTGTTTCTT. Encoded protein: CASSLPTNTGELFL.

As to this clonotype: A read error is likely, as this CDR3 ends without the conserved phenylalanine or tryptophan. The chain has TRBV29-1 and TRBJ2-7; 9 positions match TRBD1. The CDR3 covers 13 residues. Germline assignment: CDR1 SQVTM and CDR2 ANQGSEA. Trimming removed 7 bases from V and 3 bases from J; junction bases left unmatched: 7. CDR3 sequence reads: CSAIGGQGYEQYL. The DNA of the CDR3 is TGCAGCGCCATAGGGGGACAGGGCTACGAGCAGTACCTC.

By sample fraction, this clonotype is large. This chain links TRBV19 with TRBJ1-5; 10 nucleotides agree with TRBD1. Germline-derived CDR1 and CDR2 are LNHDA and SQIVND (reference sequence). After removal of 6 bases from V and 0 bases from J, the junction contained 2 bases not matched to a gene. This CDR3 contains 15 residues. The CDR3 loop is CASSGQGGSNQPQHF. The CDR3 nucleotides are TGTGCCAGTAGCGGACAGGGGGGTAGCAATCAGCCCCAGCATTTT. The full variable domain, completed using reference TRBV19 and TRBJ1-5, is DGGITQSPKYLFRKEGQNVTLSCEQNLNHDAMYWYRQDPGQGLRLIYYSQIVNDFQKGDIAEGYSVSREKKESFPLTVTSAQKNPTAFYLCASSGQGGSNQPQHFGDGTRLSIL.

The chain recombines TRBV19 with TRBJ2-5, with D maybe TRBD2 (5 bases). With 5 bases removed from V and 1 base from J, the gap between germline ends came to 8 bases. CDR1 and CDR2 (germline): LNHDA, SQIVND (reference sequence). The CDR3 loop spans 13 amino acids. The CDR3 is CASSPGLQETQYF. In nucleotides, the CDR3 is TGTGCCAGTAGTCCCGGACTCCAAGAGACCCAGTACTTC.

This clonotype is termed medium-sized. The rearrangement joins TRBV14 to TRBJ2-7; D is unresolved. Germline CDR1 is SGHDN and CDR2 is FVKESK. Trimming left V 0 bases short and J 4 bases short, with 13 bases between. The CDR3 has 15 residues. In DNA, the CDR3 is TGTGCCAGCAGCCAAGATAAGGTCCGGGTATACGAGCAGTACTTC. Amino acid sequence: CASSQDKVRVYEQYF.

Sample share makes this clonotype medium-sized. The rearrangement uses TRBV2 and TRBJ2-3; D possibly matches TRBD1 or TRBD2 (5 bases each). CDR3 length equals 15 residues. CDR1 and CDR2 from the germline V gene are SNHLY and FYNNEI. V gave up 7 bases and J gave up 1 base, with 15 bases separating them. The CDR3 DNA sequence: TGTGCCAGCAAGAGGGGCACGTCTCGCACAGATACGCAGTATTTT. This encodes CASKRGTSRTDTQYF.